One sample yielded the 10 T cell receptor beta chains listed below, sequenced in a study of OX40 agonist ivuxolimab in advanced cancers. Assay used: immunoSEQ multiplex PCR; TCRdb lists only in-frame clones, some missing. The table records some 65,000 clones, roughly 84% of them present only once. The material sequenced was CD4+ or CD8+ T cells sorted from blood, taken in a trial of the OX40 agonist ivuxolimab. These receptors came from an adult with an advanced solid tumor such as melanoma, head and neck, liver or kidney cancer.

The gene calls are TRBV15 and TRBJ2-1; possibly TRBD1 for D (5 bases). The CDR3 spans 14 residues. Looked up from germline, CDR1 is LNHNV and CDR2 is YYDKDF (reference sequence). Trimming cost V 7 bases and J 2 bases, with 12 bases left between them. The CDR3: CATTVRGPYNEQFF. The CDR3 DNA sequence: TGTGCCACCACGGTTAGGGGCCCCTACAATGAGCAGTTCTTC.

This clone appeared a single time. Written as DNA, the CDR3 is TGTGCCAGCAGCTTAGGGGGGGTAGCGGCTAGCACAGATACGCAGTATTTT. It is translated as CASSLGGVAASTDTQYF. The chain employs TRBV11-3 and TRBJ2-3; the D gene is possibly TRBD2 (6 bases). This CDR3 is built from 17 residues. Trimming cost V 1 base and J 0 bases, with 14 bases left between them. Germline lookup yields CDR1 SGHNT and CDR2 YENEEA.

The chain is built from TRBV9 and TRBJ2-5, with D possibly called TRBD1 or TRBD2 (5 bases each). Trimming pared 4 bases from V and 3 bases from J, leaving 10 bases between. The CDR3 sequence is 13 residues long. Germline V gives CDR1 SGDLS, CDR2 YYNGEE. The CDR3 reads CASSPGTKETQYF. The CDR3 DNA sequence: TGTGCCAGCAGCCCGGGGACGAAAGAGACCCAGTACTTC.

This rearrangement joins TRBV9 to TRBJ1-2; 9 positions agree with TRBD1. From germline, CDR1 is SGDLS and CDR2 YYNGEE. The CDR3 is made up of 17 amino acids. The V gene end was trimmed by 4 bases and the J gene end by 2 bases; junction bases not matched to a gene: 12. CDR3 residues: CASSLSVGQGTNYGYTF. The CDR3, as DNA: TGTGCCAGCAGCCTTAGTGTCGGACAGGGGACAAACTATGGCTACACCTTC. Combining the CDR3 with reference TRBV9 and TRBJ1-2 gives the whole variable domain DSGVTQTPKHLITATGQRVTLRCSPRSGDLSVYWYQQSLDQGLQFLIQYYNGEERAKGNILERFSAQQFPDLHSELNLSSLELGDSALYFCASSLSVGQGTNYGYTFGSGTRLTVV.

About this clone: Other DNA sequences in this specimen translate into the identical CDR3. The V and J genes are TRBV15 and TRBJ1-4, with D uncertain. CDR1 is LNHNV, CDR2 YYDKDF, per germline (reference sequence). The germline V and J ends were trimmed by 0 bases and 8 bases, with 7 bases remaining between them. This CDR3 is 13 amino acids long. CDR3 sequence (DNA): TGTGCCACCAGCAGAGATTTGGGCGAAAAACTGTTTTTT. Translated, it gives CATSRDLGEKLFF. The entire variable domain, with the rest obtained from reference TRBV15 and TRBJ1-4, is as follows: DAMVIQNPRYQVTQFGKPVTLSCSQTLNHNVMYWYQQKSSQAPKLLFHYYDKDFNNEADTPDNFQSRRPNTSFCFLDIRSPGLGDTAMYLCATSRDLGEKLFFGSGTQLSVL.

This clone was detected only once. V gene TRBV6-4 combines with J gene TRBJ1-2; D remains ambiguous. The V and J ends lost 5 bases and 3 bases respectively, with 10 bases between them. Germline V gives CDR1 MRHNA, CDR2 SNTAGT. The CDR3 extends over 13 amino acids. The DNA for the CDR3 is TGTGCCAGCAGTCTCGATGGAGACTATGGCTACACCTTC. Protein: CASSLDGDYGYTF.

The V and J genes are TRBV11-2 and TRBJ1-1; D remains unclear. The germline V gene encodes CDR1 SGHAT and CDR2 FQNNGV. Trimming stripped 5 bases from V and 0 bases from J, with 10 bases between. This CDR3 contains 14 residues. In nucleotides, the CDR3 is TGTGCCAGCAGCAGCGGCTACATGAACACTGAAGCTTTCTTT. Amino acid sequence: CASSSGYMNTEAFF.

The chain uses TRBV4-3 and TRBJ2-7; D not certain. CDR3 size: 15 residues. V shed 1 base and J shed 1 base, with 11 bases lying between them. Germline V gives CDR1 LGHNA, CDR2 YSLEER. The CDR3 is CASSQAFDNSYEQYF. The CDR3 region has the DNA TGCGCCAGCAGCCAAGCTTTCGACAATTCCTACGAGCAGTACTTC.

Notes on this clone: A junction boundary mismatches the germline segment, possibly from a read error. J is TRBJ1-1 and V is TRBV10-3; D uncertain. The germline V gene encodes CDR1 ENHRY and CDR2 SYGVKD. This CDR3 contains 14 residues. CDR3 loop: CASSQPVGNTEAFF. The DNA of the CDR3 is TGTGCCAGCAGTCAACCGGTGGGGAACACTGAAGCTTTCTTT.

V is TRBV5-6 and J is TRBJ2-1, with D unclear. Germline CDR1 is SGHDT and CDR2 is YYEEEE. This CDR3 contains 14 residues. Trimming shortened V by 0 bases and J by 7 bases, and 11 bases separated the two germline ends. The CDR3: CASSLADIRNEQFF. CDR3 sequence (DNA): TGTGCCAGCAGCTTGGCCGACATCCGAAATGAGCAGTTCTTC.